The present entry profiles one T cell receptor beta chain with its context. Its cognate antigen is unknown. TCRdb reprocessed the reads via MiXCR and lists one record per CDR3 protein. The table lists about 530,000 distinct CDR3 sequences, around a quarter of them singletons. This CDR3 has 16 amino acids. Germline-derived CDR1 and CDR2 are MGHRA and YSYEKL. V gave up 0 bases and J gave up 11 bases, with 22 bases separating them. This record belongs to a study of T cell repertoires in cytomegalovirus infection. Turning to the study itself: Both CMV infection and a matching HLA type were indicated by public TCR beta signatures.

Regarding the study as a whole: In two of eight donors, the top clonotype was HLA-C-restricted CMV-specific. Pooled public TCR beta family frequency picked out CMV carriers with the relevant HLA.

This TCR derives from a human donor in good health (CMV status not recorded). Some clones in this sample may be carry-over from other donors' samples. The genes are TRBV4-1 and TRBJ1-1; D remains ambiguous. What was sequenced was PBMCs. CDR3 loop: CASSQDFRVNALWAFF. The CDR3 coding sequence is TGCGCCAGCAGCCAAGATTTTCGGGTCAACGCTCTGTGGGCTTTCTTT.